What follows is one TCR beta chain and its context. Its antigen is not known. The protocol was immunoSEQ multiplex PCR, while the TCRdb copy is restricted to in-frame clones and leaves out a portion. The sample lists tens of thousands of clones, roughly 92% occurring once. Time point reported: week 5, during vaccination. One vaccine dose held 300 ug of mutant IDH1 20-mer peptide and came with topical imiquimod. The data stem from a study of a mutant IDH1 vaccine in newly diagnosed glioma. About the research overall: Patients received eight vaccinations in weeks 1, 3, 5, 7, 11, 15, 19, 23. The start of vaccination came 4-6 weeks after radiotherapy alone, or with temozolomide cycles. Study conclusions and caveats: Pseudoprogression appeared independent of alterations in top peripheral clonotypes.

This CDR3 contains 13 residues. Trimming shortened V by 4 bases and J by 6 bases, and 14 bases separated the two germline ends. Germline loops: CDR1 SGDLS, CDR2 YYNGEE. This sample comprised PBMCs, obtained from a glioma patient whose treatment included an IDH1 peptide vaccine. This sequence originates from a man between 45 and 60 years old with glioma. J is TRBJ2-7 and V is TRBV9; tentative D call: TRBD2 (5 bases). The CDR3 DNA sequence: TGTGCCAGCAGCCCCTTCGAGGGTTTCGAGCAGTACTTC. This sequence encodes CASSPFEGFEQYF.